This T cell receptor beta chain was recovered during a study of PD-1 blockade in classical Hodgkin lymphoma. Using immunoSEQ multiplex PCR, the repertoire was profiled, and TCRdb retains in-frame clones only, with some absent. The sample records under 80,000 clones, about 93% being singletons. A word on this clone: What it binds is not known.

Study-wide findings and caveats: Possibly reflecting disease activity or prior therapy, repertoire differences have causes that remain undefined. Newly diagnosed patients were said to have less baseline TCR diversity than healthy donors did.

Germline loops: CDR1 MNHEY, CDR2 SMNVEV (reference sequence). This CDR3 spans 15 amino acids. V gave up 2 bases and J gave up 0 bases, with 10 bases separating them. The time point denotes: newly diagnosed, previously untreated cHL patient sample. Sequences were obtained from peripheral blood mononuclear cells (PBMCs). The chain has TRBV27 and TRBJ1-1; D possibly corresponds to TRBD1 (5 bases). This clonotype was sampled from a human donor with classical Hodgkin lymphoma. Here the CDR3 reads CASSLSQGLNTEAFF. Here the CDR3 DNA reads TGTGCCAGCAGTTTAAGTCAGGGCCTGAACACTGAAGCTTTCTTT.